The sequence of this T cell receptor beta chain was determined in a study of T cells after yellow fever vaccination. Study-wide background: Fractions containing few cells were prepared with SMART-Seq v4 Ultra Low Input. General study results and limits: Most primary-vaccination clones recurred post-booster (just under 98% CD4, over 70% CD8). At day 0, almost all vaccine-responding clonotypes escaped detection in the sorted memory subsets.

UMIs were added to TCR cDNA along with a universal primer site when it was made by 5'RACE template switching. TCRdb re-called the 5' RACE reads with MiXCR, one entry per CDR3 protein. The sample holds around 29,000 distinct CDR3 sequences, 6.3% seen once. This clonotype was recorded many times. The TCR originated in a man aged 25-45 years who received the YFV17D yellow fever vaccine. This specimen consisted of PBMCs, either bulk or a sorted T-cell subset (CD4+, CD8+, memory, or dextramer-sorted; not recorded which), obtained on the day of the yellow fever booster vaccination.

The CDR3 spells CASSQRQGRTEAFF. CDR3 DNA sequence: TGCGCCAGCAGCCAACGACAGGGGCGTACTGAAGCTTTCTTT. V is TRBV4-3 and J is TRBJ1-1; 8 bases are a match to TRBD1. Per germline, CDR1 LGHNA and CDR2 YSLEER. V shed 2 bases and J 5 bases; nucleotides not matched to a gene: 4. This CDR3 has 14 residues.